Included here is one T cell receptor (beta chain) sequence, with context. This entry is derived from a study of long-term antiretroviral therapy in people with HIV. CDR1 LGHNA and CDR2 YNFKEQ come from the germline V gene. CDR3 length: 17 residues. Trimming removed 3 bases from V and 0 bases from J; junction bases left unmatched: 5. The immunoSEQ assay was v3.0, run at survey level. Some clones are missing from TCRdb's copy, which holds only in-frame ones; the method was immunoSEQ multiplex PCR. The sample includes 7,500 to 8,500 clones, over 70% seen only once; the top ten take 14%. This clonotype was sampled from a man in his forties with HIV. The rearrangement links TRBV4-2 to TRBJ2-1, with TRBD2 matching 10 bases. This specimen consisted of unsorted PBMCs, obtained 2.5 to 2.7 years before starting antiretroviral therapy. CDR3 DNA sequence: TGTGCCAGCAGCCAGGCGAGCGGGGGGGACTCCTACAATGAGCAGTTCTTC. This sequence encodes CASSQASGGDSYNEQFF.